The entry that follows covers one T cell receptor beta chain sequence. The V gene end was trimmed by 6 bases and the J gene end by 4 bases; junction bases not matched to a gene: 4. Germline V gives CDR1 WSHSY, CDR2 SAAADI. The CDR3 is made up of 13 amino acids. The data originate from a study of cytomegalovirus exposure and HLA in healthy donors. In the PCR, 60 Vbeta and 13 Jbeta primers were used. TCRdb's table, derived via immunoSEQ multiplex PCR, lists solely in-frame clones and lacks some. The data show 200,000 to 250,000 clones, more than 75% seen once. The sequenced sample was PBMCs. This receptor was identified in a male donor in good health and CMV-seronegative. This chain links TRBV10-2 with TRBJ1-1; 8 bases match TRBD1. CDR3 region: CASSRDRFTEAFF. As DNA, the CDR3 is TGCGCCAGCAGCCGGGACAGGTTCACTGAAGCTTTCTTT.